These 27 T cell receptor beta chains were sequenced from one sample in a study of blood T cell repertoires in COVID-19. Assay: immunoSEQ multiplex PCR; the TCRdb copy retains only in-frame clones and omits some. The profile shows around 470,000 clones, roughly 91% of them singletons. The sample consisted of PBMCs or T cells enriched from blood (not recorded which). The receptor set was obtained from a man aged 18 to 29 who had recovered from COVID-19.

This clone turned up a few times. The CDR3 loop is CAGRDTANTGELFF. In DNA form, the CDR3 reads TGTGCGGGCCGGGACACAGCGAACACCGGGGAGCTGTTTTTT. This rearrangement joins TRBV19 to TRBJ2-2, with D possibly TRBD1 on 6 matching bases. The CDR3 consists of 14 residues. Germline loops: CDR1 LNHDA, CDR2 SQIVND (reference sequence).

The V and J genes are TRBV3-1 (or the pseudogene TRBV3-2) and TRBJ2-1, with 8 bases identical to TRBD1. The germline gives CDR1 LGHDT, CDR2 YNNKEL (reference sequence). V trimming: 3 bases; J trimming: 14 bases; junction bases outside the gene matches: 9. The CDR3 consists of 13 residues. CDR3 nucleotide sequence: TGTGCCAGCAGCCAGGCCGACAGGGGCCAGAAGTTCTTC. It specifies CASSQADRGQKFF.

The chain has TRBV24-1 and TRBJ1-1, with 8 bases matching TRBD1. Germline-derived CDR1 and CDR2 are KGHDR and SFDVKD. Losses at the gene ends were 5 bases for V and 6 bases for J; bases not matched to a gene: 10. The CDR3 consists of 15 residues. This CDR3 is CATSGSTGAPSEAFF. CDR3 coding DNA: TGTGCCACCAGTGGATCGACAGGGGCTCCCTCTGAAGCTTTCTTT.

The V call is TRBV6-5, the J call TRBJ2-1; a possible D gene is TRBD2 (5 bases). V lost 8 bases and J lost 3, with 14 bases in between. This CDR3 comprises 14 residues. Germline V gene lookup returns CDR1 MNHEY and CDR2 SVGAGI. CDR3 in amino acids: CASSQSGYYNEQFF. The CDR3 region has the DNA TGTGCCAGCTCTCAGAGCGGCTACTACAATGAGCAGTTCTTC.

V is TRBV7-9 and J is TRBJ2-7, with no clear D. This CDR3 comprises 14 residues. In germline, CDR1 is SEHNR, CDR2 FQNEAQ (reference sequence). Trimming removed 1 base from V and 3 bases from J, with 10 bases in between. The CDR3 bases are TGTGCCAGCAGCTTAGGTGGCGGAAGCTACGAGCAGTACTTC. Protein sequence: CASSLGGGSYEQYF. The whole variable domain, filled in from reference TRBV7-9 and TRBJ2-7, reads DTGVSQNPRHKITKRGQNVTFRCDPISEHNRLYWYRQTLGQGPEFLTYFQNEAQLEKSRLLSDRFSAERPKGSFSTLEIQRTEQGDSAMYLCASSLGGGSYEQYFGPGTRLTVT.

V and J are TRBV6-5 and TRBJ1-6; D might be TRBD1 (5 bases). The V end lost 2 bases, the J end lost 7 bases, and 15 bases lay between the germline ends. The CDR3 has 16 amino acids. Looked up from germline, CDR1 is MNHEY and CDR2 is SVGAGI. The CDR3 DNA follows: TGTGCCAGCAGTTACGGGGGGACGGGGATCAATTCACCCCTCCACTTT. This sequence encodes CASSYGGTGINSPLHF.

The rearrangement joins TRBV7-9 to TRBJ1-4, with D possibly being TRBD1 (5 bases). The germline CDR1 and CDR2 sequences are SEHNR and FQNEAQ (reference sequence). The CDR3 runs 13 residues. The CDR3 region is CATQREGNEKLFF. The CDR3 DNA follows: TGTGCTACCCAACGGGAGGGGAATGAAAAACTGTTTTTT.

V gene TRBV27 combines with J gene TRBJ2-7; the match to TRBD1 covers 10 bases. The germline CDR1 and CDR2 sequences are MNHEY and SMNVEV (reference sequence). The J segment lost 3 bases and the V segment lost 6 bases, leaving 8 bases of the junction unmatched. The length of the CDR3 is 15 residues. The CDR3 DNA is TGTGCCAGCAGATCCCCGGGACAGGGGCTCTACGAGCAGTACTTC. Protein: CASRSPGQGLYEQYF.

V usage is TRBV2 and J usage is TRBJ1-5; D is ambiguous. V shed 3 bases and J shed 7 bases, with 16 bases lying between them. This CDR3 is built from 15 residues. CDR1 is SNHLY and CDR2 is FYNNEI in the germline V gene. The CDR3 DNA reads TGTGCCAGCAGTGAGTCTGGAGGGTATGGACAGCCCCAGCATTTT. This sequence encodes CASSESGGYGQPQHF.

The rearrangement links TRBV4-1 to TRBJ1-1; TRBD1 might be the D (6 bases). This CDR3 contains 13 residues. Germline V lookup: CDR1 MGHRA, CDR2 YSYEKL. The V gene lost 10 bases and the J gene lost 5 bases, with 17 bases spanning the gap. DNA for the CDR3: TGCGCCACCTCTGAGGGGGTGTGGACTGAAGCTTTCTTT. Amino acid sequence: CATSEGVWTEAFF.

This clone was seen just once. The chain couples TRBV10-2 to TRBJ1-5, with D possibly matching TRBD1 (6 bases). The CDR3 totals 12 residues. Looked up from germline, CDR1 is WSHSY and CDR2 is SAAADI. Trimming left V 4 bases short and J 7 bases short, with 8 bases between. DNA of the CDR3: TGCGCCAGCAGTGCAGGGGCACAGCCCCAGCATTTT. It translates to CASSAGAQPQHF.

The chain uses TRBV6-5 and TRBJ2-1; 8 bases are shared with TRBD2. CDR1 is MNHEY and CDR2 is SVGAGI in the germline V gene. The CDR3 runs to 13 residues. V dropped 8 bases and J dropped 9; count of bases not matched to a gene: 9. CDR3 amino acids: CASGAGGLSEQFF. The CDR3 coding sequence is TGTGCCAGCGGGGCGGGGGGTCTGAGTGAGCAGTTCTTC.

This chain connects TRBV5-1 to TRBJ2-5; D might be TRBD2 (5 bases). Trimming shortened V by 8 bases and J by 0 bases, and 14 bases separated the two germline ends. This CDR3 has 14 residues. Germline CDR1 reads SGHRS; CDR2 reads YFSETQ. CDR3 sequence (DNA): TGCGCCAGTGAAGACCCGGGAAACCAAGAGACCCAGTACTTC. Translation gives CASEDPGNQETQYF.

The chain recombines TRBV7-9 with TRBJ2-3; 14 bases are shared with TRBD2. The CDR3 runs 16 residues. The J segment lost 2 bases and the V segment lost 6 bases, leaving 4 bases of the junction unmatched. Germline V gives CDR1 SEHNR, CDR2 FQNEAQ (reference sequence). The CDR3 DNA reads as TGTGCCAGCAGTGCGGGACTAGCGGGGGCCACAGATACGCAGTATTTT. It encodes CASSAGLAGATDTQYF.

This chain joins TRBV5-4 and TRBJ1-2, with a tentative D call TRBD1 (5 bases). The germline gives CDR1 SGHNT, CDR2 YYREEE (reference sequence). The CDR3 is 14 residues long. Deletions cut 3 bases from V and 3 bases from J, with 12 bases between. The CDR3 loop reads CASSSAGKDYGYTF. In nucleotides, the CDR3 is TGTGCCAGCAGCTCGGCAGGGAAAGACTATGGCTACACCTTC.

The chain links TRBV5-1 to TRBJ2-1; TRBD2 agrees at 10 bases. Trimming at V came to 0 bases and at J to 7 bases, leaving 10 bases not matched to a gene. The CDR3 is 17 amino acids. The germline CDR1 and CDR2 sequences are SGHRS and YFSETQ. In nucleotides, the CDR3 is TGCGCCAGCAGCTTGGGGGCTAGCGGGGGTGTTTATAATGAGCAGTTCTTC. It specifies CASSLGASGGVYNEQFF.

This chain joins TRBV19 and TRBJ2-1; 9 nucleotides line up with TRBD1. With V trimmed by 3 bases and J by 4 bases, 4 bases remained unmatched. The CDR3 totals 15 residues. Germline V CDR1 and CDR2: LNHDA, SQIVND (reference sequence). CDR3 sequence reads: CASSMRDRVYNEQFF. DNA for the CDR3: TGTGCCAGTAGTATGCGGGACAGGGTTTACAATGAGCAGTTCTTC.

The CDR3 sequence is CASSLPPRVRGYTF. In DNA form, the CDR3 reads TGTGCCAGCAGTTTACCCCCCAGGGTGAGAGGCTACACCTTC. The chain combines TRBV28 with TRBJ1-2; tentative D call: TRBD1 (5 bases). V was pared by 2 bases and J by 8 bases, with 15 bases between. In germline, CDR1 is MDHEN, CDR2 SYDVKM. There are 14 residues in the CDR3.

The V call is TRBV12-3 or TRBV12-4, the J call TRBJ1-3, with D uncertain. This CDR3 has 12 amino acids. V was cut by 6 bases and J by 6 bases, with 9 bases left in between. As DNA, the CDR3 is TGTGCCAGCAGCTCAGGCTCAAACACCATATATTTT. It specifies CASSSGSNTIYF.

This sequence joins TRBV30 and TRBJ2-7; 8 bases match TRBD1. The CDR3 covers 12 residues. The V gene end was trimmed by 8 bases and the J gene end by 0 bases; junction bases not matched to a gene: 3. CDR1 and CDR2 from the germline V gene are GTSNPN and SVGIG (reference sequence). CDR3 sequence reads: CATGTGSYEQYF. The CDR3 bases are TGTGCCACTGGGACAGGCTCCTACGAGCAGTACTTC.

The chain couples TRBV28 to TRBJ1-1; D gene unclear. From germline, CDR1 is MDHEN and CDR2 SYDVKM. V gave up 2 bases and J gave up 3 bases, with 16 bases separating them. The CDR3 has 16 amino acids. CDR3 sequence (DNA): TGTGCCAGCAGTTTAAACTCTGGCCTCGGGGACACTGAAGCTTTCTTT. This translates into CASSLNSGLGDTEAFF. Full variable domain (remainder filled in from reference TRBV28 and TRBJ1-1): DVKVTQSSRYLVKRTGEKVFLECVQDMDHENMFWYRQDPGLGLRLIYFSYDVKMKEKGDIPEGYSVSREKKERFSLILESASTNQTSMYLCASSLNSGLGDTEAFFGQGTRLTVV.

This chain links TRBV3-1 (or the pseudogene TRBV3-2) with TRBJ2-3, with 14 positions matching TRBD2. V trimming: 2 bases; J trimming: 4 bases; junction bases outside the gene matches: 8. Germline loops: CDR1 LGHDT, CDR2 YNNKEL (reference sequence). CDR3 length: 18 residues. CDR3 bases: TGTGCCAGCAGCCAATCGCGACTAGCGGGGGGGACAGCAGATACGCAGTATTTT. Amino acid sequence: CASSQSRLAGGTADTQYF.

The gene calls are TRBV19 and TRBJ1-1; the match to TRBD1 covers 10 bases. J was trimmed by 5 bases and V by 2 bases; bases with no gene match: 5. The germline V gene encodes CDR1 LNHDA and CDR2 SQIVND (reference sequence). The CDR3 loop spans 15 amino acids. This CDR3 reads CASSIFGTGVTEAFF. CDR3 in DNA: TGTGCCAGTAGTATATTCGGGACAGGGGTTACTGAAGCTTTCTTT.

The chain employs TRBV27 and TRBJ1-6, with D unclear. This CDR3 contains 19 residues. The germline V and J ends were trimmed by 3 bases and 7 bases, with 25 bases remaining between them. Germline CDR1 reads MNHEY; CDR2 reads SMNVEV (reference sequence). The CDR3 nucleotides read TGTGCCAGCAGTTTCATCACTGGGCCTTCCCTTTCTTGGAATTCACCCCTCCACTTT. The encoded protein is CASSFITGPSLSWNSPLHF.

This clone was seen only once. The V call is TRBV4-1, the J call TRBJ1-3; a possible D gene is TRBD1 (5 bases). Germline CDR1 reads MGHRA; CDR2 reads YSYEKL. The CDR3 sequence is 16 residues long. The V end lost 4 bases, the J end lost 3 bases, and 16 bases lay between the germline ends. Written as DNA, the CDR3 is TGCGCCAGCAGCCCGAATTCAGGGTTGTTTGGAAACACCATATATTTT. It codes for CASSPNSGLFGNTIYF.

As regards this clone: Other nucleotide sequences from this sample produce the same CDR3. The CDR3 bases are TGCAGCGTTGAAGGCAGGGATGAGCAGTTCTTC. It specifies CSVEGRDEQFF. This sequence joins TRBV29-1 and TRBJ2-1; a weak D match, TRBD1 (5 bases). The CDR3 has 11 residues. V shed 1 base and J shed 8 bases, with 6 bases lying between them. CDR1 SQVTM and CDR2 ANQGSEA come from the germline V gene.

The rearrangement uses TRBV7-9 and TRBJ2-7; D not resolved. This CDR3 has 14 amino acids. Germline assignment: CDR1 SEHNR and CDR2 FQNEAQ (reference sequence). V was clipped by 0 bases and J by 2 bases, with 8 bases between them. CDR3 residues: CASSLAQPPYEQYF. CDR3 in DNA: TGTGCCAGCAGCTTAGCACAGCCTCCCTACGAGCAGTACTTC.